This is a list of T cell receptor beta chains from one sample in a study of blood T cells in healthy people across ages. TCRdb fed the 5' RACE reads into MiXCR, producing one record per CDR3 protein. Of just over 800,000 distinct CDR3 sequences in the sample, around 62% were seen once. Material for sequencing was blood. These receptors came from a man younger than 45 in good health. CDR3s include the opening cysteine and the closing phenylalanine or tryptophan. The D gene is left open where the match is weak. Size tells how often a clone was seen (once, few, many) or the class of an expanded clone, and some rows leave it out.

J	size	D	V	CDR3	DNA
TRBJ2-3	.	.	TRBV28	CASWPVIGTDTQYF	TGTGCCAGCTGGCCTGTGATTGGCACAGATACGCAGTATTTT
TRBJ2-1	few	TRBD1	TRBV5-1	CASNTGDWSSYNEQFF	TGCGCCAGCAACACAGGGGATTGGAGCTCCTACAATGAGCAGTTCTTC
TRBJ2-5	few	TRBD2	TRBV7-2	CASSYTGGVQETQYF	TGTGCCAGCAGCTACACGGGGGGTGTTCAAGAGACCCAGTACTTC
TRBJ2-2	.	TRBD1	TRBV27	CASSVTGGYTGELFF	TGTGCCAGCAGTGTAACAGGGGGCTACACCGGGGAGCTGTTTTTT
TRBJ2-7	.	TRBD2	TRBV4-3	CASSPKRGRHEQYF	TGCGCCAGCAGCCCTAAGCGGGGTAGGCACGAGCAGTACTTC
TRBJ2-1	.	.	TRBV6-5	CASSYLKDGLGHNEQFF	TGTGCCAGCAGTTACTTGAAGGACGGGCTAGGGCACAATGAGCAGTTCTTC
TRBJ1-1	.	.	TRBV12-3/TRBV12-4	CASSLGGRAFF	TGTGCCAGCAGTTTGGGAGGGCGCGCTTTCTTT
TRBJ1-2	.	.	TRBV13	CASSLGDRQYGYTF	TGTGCCAGCAGCTTAGGAGACAGACAATATGGCTACACCTTC
TRBJ2-7	.	.	TRBV20-1	CSAREVPLGGSYEQYF	TGCAGTGCTAGAGAGGTACCCTTAGGAGGTTCCTACGAGCAGTACTTC
TRBJ2-6	.	.	TRBV20-1	CSARGAGYSGANVLTF	TGCAGTGCTAGGGGCGCGGGGTACTCTGGGGCCAACGTCCTGACTTTC
TRBJ2-1	few	TRBD2	TRBV9	CASSPYLAGGDEQFF	TGTGCCAGCAGCCCGTACCTAGCGGGGGGGGATGAGCAGTTCTTC
TRBJ1-2	.	.	TRBV15	CATSRTGGGSSGYTF	TGTGCCACCAGCCGAACGGGTGGGGGGTCATCGGGCTACACCTTC
TRBJ1-2	few	.	TRBV4-3	CASSQERQGSGGYTF	TGCGCCAGCAGCCAAGAGAGGCAGGGGTCGGGTGGCTACACCTTC
TRBJ2-7	.	TRBD2	TRBV4-3	CASSPGPAGVTSYEQYF	TGCGCCAGCAGCCCAGGCCCAGCGGGGGTTACCTCCTACGAGCAGTACTTC
TRBJ2-1	once	.	TRBV9	CASSVEVRVDNEQFF	TGTGCCAGCAGCGTAGAGGTCCGGGTGGACAATGAGCAGTTCTTC
TRBJ1-5	.	.	TRBV27	CASSLFAEQPQHF	TGTGCCAGCAGTTTATTCGCAGAACAGCCCCAGCATTTT
TRBJ1-6	few	.	TRBV9	CASSVAVTSSYNSPLHF	TGTGCCAGCAGCGTAGCGGTGACTAGCTCCTATAATTCACCCCTCCACTTT
TRBJ2-1	.	TRBD2	TRBV12-3/TRBV12-4	CASGAGLAGYNEQFF	TGTGCCAGCGGTGCGGGACTAGCGGGGTACAATGAGCAGTTCTTC
TRBJ2-1	.	.	TRBV5-1	CASSSYRVRNEQFF	TGCGCCAGCAGCTCCTACAGGGTACGCAATGAGCAGTTCTTC
TRBJ2-5	few	.	TRBV3-1	CASSQLIREKETQYF	TGTGCCAGCAGTCAACTCATACGAGAAAAAGAGACCCAGTACTTC
TRBJ2-1	.	.	TRBV25-1	CASSYRVHNEQFF	TGTGCCAGCAGTTACAGGGTCCACAATGAGCAGTTCTTC
TRBJ2-3	.	TRBD2	TRBV2	CASWGGIDTQYF	TGTGCCAGCTGGGGGGGGATAGATACGCAGTATTTT
TRBJ2-1	.	.	TRBV4-3	CASSQADGGYHEQFF	TGCGCCAGCAGCCAGGCCGACGGGGGTTATCATGAGCAGTTCTTC
TRBJ1-2	.	TRBD1	TRBV7-2	CASTTNLGQGANGYTF	TGTGCCAGCACTACAAACCTGGGACAGGGGGCTAATGGCTACACCTTC
TRBJ2-3	.	.	TRBV5-1	CASSLAPTDTQYF	TGTGCCAGCAGCTTAGCCCCCACAGATACGCAGTATTTT
TRBJ1-4	.	TRBD1	TRBV29-1	CSVRGGQGYEKLFF	TGCAGCGTCCGAGGAGGACAGGGTTATGAAAAACTGTTTTTT
TRBJ2-7	.	.	TRBV7-9	CAGSPYWDDRPYEQYF	TGTGCCGGCAGCCCCTACTGGGACGATCGACCCTACGAGCAGTACTTC
TRBJ1-4	.	TRBD1	TRBV27	CAGSLLQTGEKLFF	TGTGCCGGCAGTCTTCTCCAGACAGGGGAAAAACTGTTTTTT
TRBJ1-5	.	.	TRBV4-2	CASSPTWGLAQHF	TGTGCCAGCAGCCCCACTTGGGGGTTGGCCCAGCATTTT
TRBJ2-5	many	.	TRBV7-2	CASSLALGKTQYF	TGTGCCAGCAGCTTAGCGCTGGGAAAGACCCAGTACTTC
TRBJ2-1	few	TRBD2	TRBV7-2	CASSIIAGGWNEQFF	TGTGCCAGCAGCATTATAGCGGGGGGTTGGAATGAGCAGTTCTTC
TRBJ1-2	.	TRBD1	TRBV29-1	CSGTGAGDYTF	TGCAGCGGGACAGGGGCCGGTGACTACACCTTC
TRBJ1-6	.	.	TRBV6-2/TRBV6-3	CASSYSGGGSSPLHF	TGTGCCAGCAGTTACTCGGGAGGGGGGAGTTCACCCCTCCACTTT
TRBJ2-3	few	.	TRBV29-1	CSVGGSNTQYF	TGCAGCGTTGGAGGGTCGAATACGCAGTATTTT
TRBJ2-3	.	.	TRBV20-1	CSAAVEAWADTQYF	TGCAGTGCCGCCGTGGAAGCCTGGGCAGATACGCAGTATTTT
TRBJ2-3	few	.	TRBV20-1	CSAPPTLWQDTQYF	TGCAGTGCCCCTCCTACTTTATGGCAAGATACGCAGTATTTT
TRBJ2-7	many	TRBD1	TRBV4-3	CASSQGQGAYEQYF	TGTGCCAGCAGCCAAGGACAGGGGGCCTACGAGCAGTACTTC
TRBJ1-2	.	.	TRBV27	CASSPGGRGRANYGYTF	TGTGCCAGCAGTCCCGGCGGCAGGGGACGCGCTAACTATGGCTACACCTTC
TRBJ2-5	.	.	TRBV29-1	CSVGVTEETQYF	TGCAGCGTGGGGGTGACAGAAGAGACCCAGTACTTC
TRBJ2-7	.	.	TRBV6-2/TRBV6-3	CASRDHNYEQYF	TGTGCCAGCAGGGACCACAACTACGAGCAGTACTTC
TRBJ2-7	.	TRBD1	TRBV5-8	CASSLVQGAAYEQYF	TGTGCCAGCAGCTTGGTACAGGGGGCGGCCTACGAGCAGTACTTC
TRBJ1-2	.	.	TRBV7-2	CASSLGFGGGYGYTF	TGTGCCAGCAGCTTAGGGTTCGGGGGCGGGTATGGCTACACCTTC
TRBJ1-6	few	.	TRBV5-1	CASSPWGRGSYNSPLHF	TGCGCCAGCAGCCCCTGGGGAAGGGGCTCATATAATTCACCCCTCCACTTT
TRBJ2-7	.	TRBD1	TRBV7-2	CASSLGPGQASYEQYF	TGTGCCAGCAGCTTAGGGCCGGGACAGGCAAGCTACGAGCAGTACTTC
TRBJ1-2	.	.	TRBV7-3	CASSLKSTPPDGYTF	TGTGCCAGCAGCTTAAAGTCCACCCCTCCAGATGGCTACACCTTC
TRBJ2-3	few	.	TRBV4-3	CASSQDMASAGTDTQYF	TGCGCCAGCAGCCAAGATATGGCTAGCGCAGGCACAGATACGCAGTATTTT
TRBJ2-7	.	.	TRBV12-3/TRBV12-4	CASKHGQFTYEQYF	TGTGCCAGCAAACATGGGCAGTTTACCTACGAGCAATACTTC
TRBJ2-2	.	.	TRBV7-2	CASRGTSNTGELFF	TGTGCCAGCAGGGGGACATCGAACACCGGGGAGCTGTTTTTT
TRBJ1-2	few	.	TRBV2	CASLRVSYGYTF	TGTGCCAGCCTCAGGGTCAGCTATGGCTACACCTTC
TRBJ2-7	.	TRBD1	TRBV29-1	CSVRDSITYEQYF	TGCAGCGTCCGGGACAGTATCACCTACGAGCAGTACTTC
TRBJ2-5	.	.	TRBV20-1	CSASTGQIGLQETQYF	TGCAGTGCTAGTACGGGGCAGATAGGGCTCCAAGAGACCCAGTACTTC
TRBJ2-4	.	.	TRBV4-2	CASSQPYGGEQNIQYF	TGTGCCAGCAGCCAACCCTATGGAGGGGAACAAAACATTCAGTACTTC
TRBJ2-1	.	.	TRBV27	CASSLSGQLPYNEQFF	TGTGCCAGCAGTTTATCCGGACAGTTGCCCTACAATGAGCAGTTCTTC